Sequencing of this T cell receptor beta chain was carried out in a study of beta chain features in type 1 diabetes (dated by TCRdb to 2017 to 2018). As for the study more broadly: Patients and healthy donors did not differ in mean age, gender distribution, total cell number or subset yield. A total of 107,917,701 sorted cells were examined across all samples, and a strong correlation was observed between cell number per subset and RNA yield. In the study, TCRB repertoires of sorted circulating CD4+ T cell subsets from recently diagnosed type 1 diabetes patients were compared with those of matched healthy donors. Naive and central memory subsets were obtained from all 30 or so donors, but regulatory and stem cell-like memory subsets were isolated from only 8 patients and 8 healthy donors.

A note on this clone: Its antigen target is currently unknown. No base-level quality is on record; no much larger clone is a single base apart.

A single peripheral blood draw of approximately 120 mL on average was collected from each donor into heparinised tubes. Naive, central memory, regulatory and stem cell-like memory CD4+ T cells were sorted on a BD FACSAria II using a panel including CD45RO, CCR7, CD25, CD127, CD95 and CD27. Purity was above 98% for every sorted population. PBMCs were isolated right away by Lymphoprep density gradient centrifugation and were stained directly, without culture. Samples were stained and sorted in pairs, with one healthy donor and one patient per experiment, so that batch effects were minimized. V is pruned by 10 bases and J by 5 bases, leaving 12 bases of the junction without a gene match. The germline V gene sets CDR1 to SGHAT and CDR2 to FQNNGV. From the cysteine through the phenylalanine, the CDR3 covers 15 amino acids. Only CDR3 DNA remains: 45 bases, in frame from the first base. The entire isolated RNA was reverse transcribed using the High Capacity cDNA Reverse Transcription Kit, and thus expressed TCRB transcripts were sequenced. Deep immunoSEQ sequencing was applied to naive, central memory and regulatory T cell samples, giving an average of about 3.57 million total reads per sample. Sorted cells were lysed in RLT buffer and RNA was extracted with DNase-treated RNeasy Micro or Mini kits, depending on cell number. Each cell subset was processed on its own to prevent cross-contamination, while patient and healthy donor samples were processed together. TCRB sequences were amplified from cDNA with the immunoSEQ multiplex PCR, producing 87-bp fragments spanning the CDR3 region. The amplicons were sequenced using the Illumina HiSeq platform. The paper's processing steps were these. PCR bias was corrected computationally using synthetic template baselines, and reads within Hamming distance 2 were collapsed, with unmergeable singletons discarded. Reads were aligned against IMGT to assign V, D and J genes, CDR3 length and insertions or deletions at six rearrangement sites. Within each subset, clonotype counts were normalized to sorted cell number, and only after that were true diversity and Gini coefficients computed with the tcR R package. The overlap coefficient, calculated on TCRB nucleotide sequences, was used to measure repertoire sharing. Out-of-frame TCRB sequences from naive cells were analyzed to stand in for the pre-selection repertoire. The source is immuneACCESS, and TCRdb retained only in-frame sequences with V and J called. Part of the clones is not carried over; for the studies checked, unresolved V genes explain less than half of this, and the remainder is unexplained. V and J calls and clone size follow that table, whereas D and trimming were derived from the DNA. For this sample there are some 250,000 clones; roughly 13% appear just once. The ten largest make up 0.019% of the sample.

Beyond this particular receptor, the publication reports: Sequencing cDNA rather than genomic DNA could over-represent highly expressing activated cells, although activation and CD3 levels did not differ between groups. In all four CD4+ subsets, TCRB CDR3 length was moderately but significantly shorter in type 1 diabetes patients. HLA sub-analyses involved small numbers of individuals, so any influence of HLA type on TCRB rearrangement remained unresolved. Naive, central memory and regulatory TCRB repertoires appeared to be more alike among patients than among healthy donors. Shorter templates might be favored by PCR, yet because patient and control samples were amplified and corrected together, any such skew would affect both groups equally. At VDJ recombination sites, patients with type 1 diabetes made fewer insertions and deleted more nucleotides, a pattern implying thymic rearrangement abnormalities.

The chain is encoded by TRBV11-2 joined to TRBJ2-2, with 8 bases matching TRBD1. This clonotype originated in a man aged 25 to 40 with type 1 diabetes. Sequencing was performed on naive CD4+ T cells from blood. The cell subset or site label corresponds to: true naive CD4+ T cells. The CDR3 protein is CATEMGRGRTGELFF. Read as DNA, the sequence is TGTGCCACCGAGATGGGCAGGGGGCGAACCGGGGAGCTGTTTTTT.